A single sample gave rise to the 15 T cell receptor beta chains below, sequenced in a study of spatial heterogeneity in lung cancer. Each CDR3 protein is one row after TCRdb ran MiXCR on the 5' RACE reads. In the table there are 8,000 to 10,000 distinct CDR3 sequences, 23% of which are singletons. The time point was: blood at routine non-recurrence follow-up after resection. This sample comprised PBMCs, obtained at follow-up. The receptors come from a female donor with early-stage non-small cell lung cancer.

The chain carries TRBV5-1 and TRBJ2-7; D is unresolved. CDR1 SGHRS and CDR2 YFSETQ come from the germline V gene. The CDR3 runs 11 residues. Deletions cut 4 bases from V and 4 bases from J, with 6 bases between. The CDR3 DNA sequence: TGCGCCAGCAGCGGAGAGTACGAGCAGTACTTC. Translated: CASSGEYEQYF.

V and J are TRBV7-9 and TRBJ2-1; D unclear. V was clipped by 2 bases and J by 4 bases, with 9 bases between them. The CDR3 is 14 amino acids. Germline lookup yields CDR1 SEHNR and CDR2 FQNEAQ (reference sequence). The CDR3 here is CASSLTHFYNEQFF. The CDR3 DNA sequence: TGTGCCAGCAGCTTAACCCATTTTTACAATGAGCAGTTCTTC.

This clonotype is deemed medium-sized (0.01 to 0.1%). The chain links TRBV28 to TRBJ1-2, with D maybe TRBD1 (5 bases). This CDR3 is 15 amino acids long. Trimming left V 6 bases short and J 13 bases short, with 27 bases between. From germline, CDR1 is MDHEN and CDR2 SYDVKM. CDR3: CASSLPGLWDRSSTF. The DNA of the CDR3 is TGTGCCAGCAGCCTCCCTGGCCTCTGGGACCGCTCTAGCACCTTC.

This chain uses TRBV29-1 with TRBJ2-3, with 12 bases fitting TRBD1. Germline values: CDR1 SQVTM, CDR2 ANQGSEA. V gave up 6 bases and J gave up 1 base; unmatched junction bases: 5. This CDR3 spans 15 amino acids. The CDR3 DNA reads as TGCAGCGTCCGGGACAGGGGGCGCGGCACAGATACGCAGTATTTT. It translates to CSVRDRGRGTDTQYF.

This clonotype came up a few times. The chain has TRBV7-2 and TRBJ2-5; tentatively, D is TRBD2 (7 bases). V lost 3 bases and J lost 5, with 22 bases in between. The CDR3 extends over 17 amino acids. Germline loops: CDR1 SGHTA, CDR2 FQGNSA. CDR3 in amino acids: CASSLAGGAGGRETQYF. The CDR3 DNA follows: TGTGCCAGCAGCTTGGCTGGGGGGGCTGGGGGACGGGAGACCCAGTACTTC.

By its share, this clonotype is medium-sized. This chain uses TRBV7-3 with TRBJ2-6, with D hard to call. V lost 5 bases and J lost 0, with 8 bases in between. Germline V gives CDR1 SGHTA, CDR2 FQGTGA. The length of the CDR3 is 15 residues. The CDR3 loop reads CASSPSSSGANVLTF. In nucleotides, the CDR3 is TGTGCCAGCAGCCCCTCAAGCTCTGGGGCCAACGTCCTGACTTTC. The entire variable domain, with the rest obtained from reference TRBV7-3 and TRBJ2-6, is as follows: GAGVSQTPSNKVTEKGKYVELRCDPISGHTALYWYRQSLGQGPEFLIYFQGTGAADDSGLPNDRFFAVRPEGSVSTLKIQRTERGDSAVYLCASSPSSSGANVLTFGAGSRLTVL.

The chain couples TRBV3-1 to TRBJ1-5; D unresolved. CDR1 and CDR2 from the germline V gene are LGHDT and YNNKEL (reference sequence). This CDR3 has 13 amino acids. The V end lost 3 bases, the J end lost 7 bases, and 10 bases lay between the germline ends. The CDR3 nucleotides are TGTGCCAGCAGCCAGCACGAGAGACAGCCCCAGCATTTT. This encodes CASSQHERQPQHF.

The V call is TRBV7-2, the J call TRBJ2-5; D possibly corresponds to TRBD1 (5 bases). Germline V gives CDR1 SGHTA, CDR2 FQGNSA. The CDR3 covers 14 residues. The germline V and J ends were trimmed by 6 bases and 0 bases, with 11 bases remaining between them. CDR3 sequence reads: CASRSGIYQETQYF. The CDR3 region has the DNA TGTGCCAGCAGGTCAGGGATTTACCAAGAGACCCAGTACTTC.

This clonotype has only a few counts. The chain has TRBV6-6 and TRBJ1-1; D remains unclear. Germline values: CDR1 MNHNY, CDR2 SVGAGI (reference sequence). V lost 5 bases, J lost 3 bases, and 16 bases lay in between. The CDR3 spans 15 residues. The CDR3 DNA is TGTGCCAGCAGTCCAACACAATGGATGGACACTGAAGCTTTCTTT. As protein: CASSPTQWMDTEAFF.

Only a few counts were recorded for this clonotype. This chain connects TRBV11-2 to TRBJ2-1, with D possibly TRBD2 on 5 matching bases. The V gene's germline CDR1 is SGHAT and CDR2 FQNNGV. This CDR3 is 13 amino acids long. Trimming stripped 1 base from V and 7 bases from J, with 8 bases between. Written as DNA, the CDR3 is TGTGCCAGCAGCTTAGTACGGGGAAATGAGCAGTTCTTC. It codes for CASSLVRGNEQFF.

In its sample, this clonotype was seen a few times. This chain links TRBV7-8 with TRBJ2-1; D may be TRBD2 (6 bases). The CDR3 length is 17 residues. CDR1 is SGHVS, CDR2 FQNEAQ, per germline. V was cut by 2 bases and J by 0 bases, with 14 bases left in between. The CDR3 DNA is TGTGCCAGCAGCTTACGGCGGGGACTTCCCTCCTACAATGAGCAGTTCTTC. It specifies CASSLRRGLPSYNEQFF.

The rearrangement joins TRBV6-5 to TRBJ2-7, with D possibly TRBD2 on 6 matching bases. Germline lookup yields CDR1 MNHEY and CDR2 SVGAGI. The CDR3 is made up of 11 amino acids. V was pared by 10 bases and J by 5 bases, with 12 bases between. The CDR3 nucleotides are TGTGCCACCCTCCGCGGGAACGAGCAGTACTTC. This codes for CATLRGNEQYF.

This chain uses TRBV13 with TRBJ2-7; 8 positions match TRBD1. The CDR3 is made up of 15 amino acids. Per germline, CDR1 PRHDT and CDR2 FYEKMQ (reference sequence). The trim removed 5 bases at V and 5 bases at J, leaving 11 bases unmatched. In DNA form, the CDR3 reads TGTGCCAGCAGCCCCAGGGGGCGTTCAATTGACGAGCAGTACTTC. Translated: CASSPRGRSIDEQYF.

The chain links TRBV2 to TRBJ2-1; D remains unclear. The CDR3 has 13 amino acids. The germline V gene encodes CDR1 SNHLY and CDR2 FYNNEI. Trimming removed 6 bases from V and 5 bases from J, with 11 bases in between. The chain's CDR3 is CASRIYTHNEQFF. The CDR3 region has the DNA TGTGCCAGCAGGATATATACGCACAATGAGCAGTTCTTC.

This clonotype was detected only a few times. DNA of the CDR3: TGTGCCTGGAGTAAAGGCGGACGGGATCTCTACGAGCAGTACTTC. Encoded protein: CAWSKGGRDLYEQYF. This sequence joins TRBV30 and TRBJ2-7; TRBD2 might be the D (5 bases). V lost 2 bases, J lost 3 bases, and 17 bases lay in between. Per germline, CDR1 GTSNPN and CDR2 SVGIG (reference sequence). The CDR3 sequence is 15 residues long. The full variable domain, its missing parts supplied by reference TRBV30 and TRBJ2-7, is SQTIHQWPATLVQPVGSPLSLECTVEGTSNPNLYWYRQAAGRGLQLLFYSVGIGQISSEVPQNLSASRPQDRQFILSSKKLLLSDSGFYLCAWSKGGRDLYEQYFGPGTRLTVT.